Listed here is a single T cell receptor (beta chain). Its target antigen remains unknown. An end of the junction does not agree with germline; a read error may underlie this. The data were obtained in a study of OX40 agonist ivuxolimab in advanced cancers. Background for the entire study: Ivuxolimab was an agonistic, fully human IgG2 monoclonal antibody directed against OX40 (CD134), a costimulatory receptor. Intravenous ivuxolimab was administered to patients every 2 weeks at six dose levels: 0.01, 0.1, 0.3, 1.5, 3 and 10 mg/kg. Of the approximately 50 dose-escalation patients, hepatocellular carcinoma was present in some 19, melanoma in roughly 15, renal cell carcinoma in 9 and head and neck cancer in 9. The dose-escalation cohort was about 86% male with a mean age of 60 years, ranging from roughly 23 to 85. Patients were allowed to have had prior anti-PD-1, anti-PD-L1 or anti-CTLA-4 therapy, and 40% to 45% of the dose-escalation patients had been treated with checkpoint inhibitors. Partial responses occurred in three dose-escalation patients, of whom one had hepatocellular carcinoma and two had cutaneous melanoma. Peripheral TCRbeta sequencing was intended to test whether TCR sequence diversity was altered and clonal T-cell expansion was caused by ivuxolimab. The paper describes the monotherapy dose-escalation part (N of about 52 patients) of the phase I trial of ivuxolimab.

The trial excluded patients who had a history of autoimmune disease or who were on systemic immunosuppression. Peripheral blood for TCR sequencing was drawn from every dose cohort at baseline, at cycle 4 day 1 and at cycle 7 day 1. Samples were obtained from an open-label, multicenter, first-in-human phase I dose-escalation trial of ivuxolimab. The trial enrolled adults with locally advanced or metastatic head and neck squamous cell, hepatocellular, melanoma or renal cell carcinoma. Before TCR sequencing, CD4+ T cells and CD8+ T cells from peripheral blood were sorted into separate populations. The CDR3 runs 12 residues from the cysteine to the phenylalanine. Only the CDR3 DNA stays, 36 bases, in frame from base 1. As encoded in the germline V gene, CDR1 is KGHSH while CDR2 is LQKENI. To sequence the TCRbeta CDR3 region, genomic DNA was isolated from the sorted cells. The immunoSEQ Assay was used to sequence the TCRbeta CDR3 regions. The clones in this table, taken by TCRdb from immuneACCESS, are in-frame only. Not every clone is retained; where verified, under half of the shortfall comes from an unresolved V gene, and the cause of the rest is unknown. The sample table holds under 25,000 clones, of which around four fifths were seen once. Of the sample, just over 3% is held by the ten largest clones.

General findings and caveats noted by the study authors: Low levels of normalized T-cell clonal expansion were also seen in some patients who did not respond. Partial responders in the 0.1-3.0 mg/kg groups had among the lowest normalized peripheral clonal expansion, especially among CD8+ T cells. After ivuxolimab, CD8+ T cells had more expanded clones than CD4+ T cells on average. At doses from 0.1 to 3.0 mg/kg, clonal expansion was seen in both CD4+ and CD8+ blood T cells between baseline and week 6. The antigen specificity of the peripheral T cells that underwent clonal expansion was not determined.

The origin of this receptor is an adult with an advanced solid tumor such as melanoma, head and neck, liver or kidney cancer. The chain uses TRBV18 and TRBJ1-3; no confident D gene assignment can be made. The sequences come from CD4+ or CD8+ T cells sorted from blood, collected in a trial of the OX40 agonist ivuxolimab. CDR3 sequence: CASSPASRTLDF. In nucleotides, the sequence is TGTGCCAGCTCACCGGCGTCTCGGACCCTAGATTTT. The entire variable domain, with the stretches around the CDR3 drawn from the reference TRBV18 and TRBJ1-3 proteins, is NAGVMQNPRHLVRRRGQEARLRCSPMKGHSHVYWYRQLPEEGLKFMVYLQKENIIDESGMPKERFSAEFPKEGPSILRIQQVVRGDSAAYFCASSPASRTLDFGEGSWLTVV.